This entry is about one T cell receptor (beta chain). Germline trimming cut 4 bases from V and 4 bases from J; bases unmatched to any gene: 7. The CDR3 contains 14 residues. The germline CDR1 and CDR2 sequences are SGHDT and YYEEEE. This entry is derived from a study of blood T cell repertoires in COVID-19. Background on the study: T cells, B-cell-depleted T cells, or PBMCs provided the cDNA or gDNA that served as material.

Original handling: Reference gene primer amplification yielded estimated nucleated cell counts. TCRdb's copy holds only in-frame clones and misses some; the assay was immunoSEQ multiplex PCR. V, J and clone size were drawn from that table, and D and trimming were deduced from the DNA. The sample yields under 200,000 clones, roughly 90% seen once. This TCR was recovered from a woman aged 65 to 85 with acute or convalescent COVID-19. This sequence joins TRBV5-6 and TRBJ1-2; 7 bases map to TRBD1. Sequencing input: peripheral blood. For the CDR3, the DNA is TGTGCCAGCAGCCCTCAGACAGGGCTCTATGGCTACACCTTC. Translated: CASSPQTGLYGYTF.